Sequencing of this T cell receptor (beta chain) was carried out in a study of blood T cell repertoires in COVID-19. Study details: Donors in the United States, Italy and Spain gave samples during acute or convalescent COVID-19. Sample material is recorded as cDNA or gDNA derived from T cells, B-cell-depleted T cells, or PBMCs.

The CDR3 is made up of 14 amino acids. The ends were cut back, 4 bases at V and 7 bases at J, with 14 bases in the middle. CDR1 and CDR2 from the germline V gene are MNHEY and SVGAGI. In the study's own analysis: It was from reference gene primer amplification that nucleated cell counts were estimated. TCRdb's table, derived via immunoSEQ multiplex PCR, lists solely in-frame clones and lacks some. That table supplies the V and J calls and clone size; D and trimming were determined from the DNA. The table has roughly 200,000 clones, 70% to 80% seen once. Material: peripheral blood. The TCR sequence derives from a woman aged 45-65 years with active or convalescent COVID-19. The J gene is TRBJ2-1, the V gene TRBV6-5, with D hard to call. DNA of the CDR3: TGTGCCAGCAGTTCGGCGGATACGCGGAATGAGCAGTTCTTC. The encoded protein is CASSSADTRNEQFF.